Shown below are 25 T cell receptor beta chains from a single sample sequenced in a study of cytomegalovirus exposure and HLA in healthy donors. Vbeta (60) and Jbeta (13) primers were used in the PCR. Clones were read by immunoSEQ multiplex PCR, and TCRdb kept only the in-frame ones, dropping some. The data hold 150,000 to 160,000 clones, with roughly 80% observed a single time. Sequences were obtained from PBMCs. Source of these receptors: a man aged 25 to 45 in good health and CMV-seropositive.

The V and J genes are TRBV7-9 and TRBJ2-1; D perhaps matches TRBD2 (6 bases). V lost 5 bases and J 6 bases, leaving 11 bases between the germline ends. Germline assignment: CDR1 SEHNR and CDR2 FQNEAQ (reference sequence). CDR3 length equals 13 residues. Written as DNA, the CDR3 is TGTGCCAGCAGCCGAATACTAGCCAATGAGCAGTTCTTC. Amino acids: CASSRILANEQFF.

This clone was counted once. The genes are TRBV30 and TRBJ2-3, with TRBD1 identical over 10 bases. Germline CDR1 reads GTSNPN; CDR2 reads SVGIG (reference sequence). V lost 7 bases to trimming and J lost 4 bases; unmatched junction nucleotides: 8. The CDR3 spans 14 residues. The CDR3 nucleotides are TGTGCCTTCCCCCGGGACAGGGGCGCAGATACGCAGTATTTT. The encoded protein is CAFPRDRGADTQYF.

The chain joins TRBV19 to TRBJ2-7; TRBD1 matches 11 bases. The CDR3 has 15 residues. V dropped 2 bases and J dropped 2; count of bases not matched to a gene: 2. The germline V gene has CDR1 LNHDA and CDR2 SQIVND (reference sequence). CDR3 DNA sequence: TGTGCCAGTAGTATATGGGGACAGGGGGCCTACGAGCAGTACTTC. This gives the protein CASSIWGQGAYEQYF. Drawing the rest from reference TRBV19 and TRBJ2-7, the complete variable domain is DGGITQSPKYLFRKEGQNVTLSCEQNLNHDAMYWYRQDPGQGLRLIYYSQIVNDFQKGDIAEGYSVSREKKESFPLTVTSAQKNPTAFYLCASSIWGQGAYEQYFGPGTRLTVT.

The J gene is TRBJ1-2, the V gene TRBV2; 9 bases align to TRBD1. Germline V gene sequence: CDR1 SNHLY, CDR2 FYNNEI. This CDR3 contains 14 residues. V shed 6 bases and J 4 bases; nucleotides not matched to a gene: 6. The CDR3 loop is CASRGDRDRYGYTF. CDR3 DNA: TGTGCCAGCAGAGGGGACAGGGACCGCTATGGCTACACCTTC.

This chain uses TRBV30 with TRBJ1-1; D possibly corresponds to TRBD1 (6 bases). Trimming removed 1 base from V and 1 base from J, with 13 bases in between. Germline V CDR1 and CDR2: GTSNPN, SVGIG (reference sequence). The CDR3 is 15 amino acids. The CDR3 nucleotides read TGTGCCTGGAGTGGGTTACAGGGAGCGAACACTGAAGCTTTCTTT. This codes for CAWSGLQGANTEAFF. The full variable domain, in which reference TRBV30 and TRBJ1-1 provide the parts outside the CDR3, is SQTIHQWPATLVQPVGSPLSLECTVEGTSNPNLYWYRQAAGRGLQLLFYSVGIGQISSEVPQNLSASRPQDRQFILSSKKLLLSDSGFYLCAWSGLQGANTEAFFGQGTRLTVV.

In its sample, this clone was seen once. The chain links TRBV4-2 to TRBJ2-2, with a possible D match to TRBD2 (6 bases). The CDR3 has 13 residues. V lost 5 bases and J 5 bases, leaving 9 bases between the germline ends. The germline V gene has CDR1 LGHNA and CDR2 YNFKEQ. CDR3 sequence (DNA): TGTGCCAGCAGCACGGGGGAGACCGGGGAGCTGTTTTTT. It encodes CASSTGETGELFF.

This chain joins TRBV11-2 and TRBJ2-7; D gene unclear. CDR1 is SGHAT and CDR2 is FQNNGV in the germline V gene. This CDR3 is 15 amino acids long. V was clipped by 0 bases and J by 1 base, with 10 bases between them. This CDR3 reads CASSLDYGQSYEQYF. The CDR3 DNA reads TGTGCCAGCAGCTTAGATTATGGGCAGTCCTACGAGCAGTACTTC.

V gene TRBV9 combines with J gene TRBJ2-3; 9 bases are a match to TRBD2. Per the germline V gene, CDR1 is SGDLS and CDR2 is YYNGEE. The V gene end was trimmed by 1 base and the J gene end by 5 bases; junction bases not matched to a gene: 8. This CDR3 comprises 16 residues. The DNA of the CDR3 is TGTGCCAGCAGCGTACGAAGCGGGAGGAGGGAAGATACGCAGTATTTT. This translates into CASSVRSGRREDTQYF.

The CDR3 region has the DNA TGTGCCAGCAGTTTAGGAGGGCCCCCCTACGAGCAGTACTTC. Its translation: CASSLGGPPYEQYF. This chain connects TRBV27 to TRBJ2-7; TRBD2 is a possible D gene (6 bases). This CDR3 spans 14 amino acids. Germline V lookup: CDR1 MNHEY, CDR2 SMNVEV (reference sequence). Trimming stripped 2 bases from V and 2 bases from J, with 10 bases between.

The gene calls are TRBV7-8 and TRBJ2-6; D might be TRBD2 (5 bases). Deletions cut 6 bases from V and 1 base from J, with 7 bases between. Germline CDR1 reads SGHVS; CDR2 reads FQNEAQ. This CDR3 region has 14 residues. CDR3 nucleotide sequence: TGTGCCAGCAGAGGAGGTTCTGGGGCCAACGTCCTGACTTTC. Translating gives CASRGGSGANVLTF.

This clone came up a few times. The chain recombines TRBV7-8 with TRBJ1-5; the D is unclear. V was cut by 1 base and J by 7 bases, with 11 bases left in between. Germline V lookup: CDR1 SGHVS, CDR2 FQNEAQ. The CDR3 totals 14 residues. The CDR3 DNA reads TGTGCCAGCAGCTTAGATACTGGGCCACAGCCCCAGCATTTT. Encoded protein: CASSLDTGPQPQHF.

This sequence joins TRBV19 and TRBJ1-2; 8 bases agree with TRBD1. This CDR3 is built from 14 residues. Trimming cost V 6 bases and J 4 bases; bases outside gene matches: 7. The germline V gene encodes CDR1 LNHDA and CDR2 SQIVND (reference sequence). The CDR3 DNA reads as TGTGCCAGTAGCAGCAGGGGGCTTAGCTATGGCTACACCTTC. Translating it yields CASSSRGLSYGYTF.

Only a few counts were recorded for this clone. The rearrangement links TRBV19 to TRBJ1-2, with 7 bases matching TRBD1. The CDR3 loop spans 15 amino acids. Germline V lookup: CDR1 LNHDA, CDR2 SQIVND (reference sequence). V trimming: 6 bases; J trimming: 5 bases; junction bases outside the gene matches: 12. The CDR3 region has the DNA TGTGCCAGTAGCCGACCCCAGGGACAGATATATGGCTACACCTTC. This translates into CASSRPQGQIYGYTF. Combining the CDR3 with reference TRBV19 and TRBJ1-2 gives the whole variable domain DGGITQSPKYLFRKEGQNVTLSCEQNLNHDAMYWYRQDPGQGLRLIYYSQIVNDFQKGDIAEGYSVSREKKESFPLTVTSAQKNPTAFYLCASSRPQGQIYGYTFGSGTRLTVV.

The chain combines TRBV11-2 with TRBJ2-1; TRBD1 agrees at 10 bases. The CDR3 runs 13 residues. The J segment lost 7 bases and the V segment lost 7 bases, leaving 4 bases of the junction unmatched. Germline-derived CDR1 and CDR2 are SGHAT and FQNNGV. The CDR3 sequence is CASIWDRGNEQFF. CDR3 coding DNA: TGTGCCAGCATTTGGGACAGGGGAAATGAGCAGTTCTTC.

The V call is TRBV28, the J call TRBJ1-2, with D maybe TRBD1 (5 bases). The CDR3 totals 15 residues. With 2 bases removed from V and 4 bases from J, the gap between germline ends came to 14 bases. CDR1 and CDR2 from the germline V gene are MDHEN and SYDVKM. The CDR3 coding sequence is TGTGCCAGCAGTTTAGGGGGGACGTCAGGCTATGGCTACACCTTC. The encoded protein is CASSLGGTSGYGYTF.

The chain recombines TRBV15 with TRBJ1-5, with TRBD1 matching over 9 bases. The ends lost 4 bases at V and 4 bases at J; junction bases unmatched: 8. CDR1 LNHNV and CDR2 YYDKDF come from the germline V gene (reference sequence). There are 16 residues in the CDR3. CDR3 amino acids: CATSKAPGQGNQPQHF. The CDR3 DNA is TGTGCCACCAGCAAAGCACCGGGACAGGGTAATCAGCCCCAGCATTTT.

The genes are TRBV4-1 and TRBJ2-7; D may be TRBD2 (6 bases). Trimming pared 0 bases from V and 9 bases from J, leaving 12 bases between. CDR1 is MGHRA and CDR2 is YSYEKL in the germline V gene. The CDR3 runs to 13 residues. In DNA, the CDR3 is TGCGCCAGCAGCCAAGAAGGCTTCGGGGGGCAGTACTTC. This codes for CASSQEGFGGQYF.

This clone was seen a handful of times. The chain combines TRBV29-1 with TRBJ1-2; no clear D. CDR1 is SQVTM and CDR2 is ANQGSEA in the germline V gene. The CDR3 runs 11 residues. Trimming took 5 bases from V and 7 from J, leaving 11 bases between them. The CDR3 reads CSVLLIGGYTF. DNA for the CDR3: TGCAGCGTTCTATTAATTGGTGGCTACACCTTC.

The chain employs TRBV30 and TRBJ1-5, with D perhaps matching TRBD1 (6 bases). The germline V and J ends were trimmed by 4 bases and 3 bases, with 16 bases remaining between them. CDR3 length equals 15 residues. Per the germline V gene, CDR1 is GTSNPN and CDR2 is SVGIG (reference sequence). The chain's CDR3 is CAWNTRDRTNQPQHF. The CDR3 DNA is TGTGCCTGGAATACCCGAGACAGGACCAATCAGCCCCAGCATTTT.

The chain links TRBV5-1 to TRBJ2-5; 9 nucleotides line up with TRBD2. The CDR3 contains 15 residues. Germline values: CDR1 SGHRS, CDR2 YFSETQ. Losses at the gene ends were 2 bases for V and 4 bases for J; bases not matched to a gene: 6. CDR3 in amino acids: CASSFSGSVGETQYF. In DNA form, the CDR3 reads TGCGCCAGCAGCTTTAGCGGGAGCGTTGGAGAGACCCAGTACTTC.

This chain uses TRBV5-1 with TRBJ2-5; 7 bases are shared with TRBD1. The J segment lost 7 bases and the V segment lost 3 bases, leaving 12 bases of the junction unmatched. The CDR3 has 15 residues. Germline assignment: CDR1 SGHRS and CDR2 YFSETQ. CDR3 sequence: CASSSAGDSGGTQYF. In DNA, the CDR3 is TGCGCCAGCAGCTCCGCCGGGGACAGTGGGGGGACCCAGTACTTC.

This chain uses TRBV7-2 with TRBJ1-5; no clear D. Germline V CDR1 and CDR2: SGHTA, FQGNSA. The CDR3 contains 13 residues. V lost 5 bases to trimming and J lost 3 bases, with 8 bases between them. CDR3: CASSLGINQPQHF. CDR3 DNA: TGTGCCAGCAGCCTCGGGATCAATCAGCCCCAGCATTTT.

The sample holds a few counts of this clone. The chain couples TRBV5-4 to TRBJ2-7, with 10 bases lining up with TRBD1. CDR1 and CDR2 from the germline V gene are SGHNT and YYREEE (reference sequence). Trimming at V came to 3 bases and at J to 5 bases, leaving 2 bases not matched to a gene. The CDR3 is made up of 13 amino acids. CDR3 region: CASSWDRGHEQYF. The CDR3 coding sequence is TGTGCCAGCAGCTGGGACAGGGGACACGAGCAGTACTTC. The variable domain in full, with the rest retrieved from reference TRBV5-4 and TRBJ2-7, is ETGVTQSPTHLIKTRGQQVTLRCSSQSGHNTVSWYQQALGQGPQFIFQYYREEENGRGNFPPRFSGLQFPNYSSELNVNALELDDSALYLCASSWDRGHEQYFGPGTRLTVT.

In its sample, this clone was seen once. The CDR3 loop is CASSFGGMFGNEQFF. CDR3 DNA: TGTGCCAGCAGCTTCGGCGGGATGTTTGGGAATGAGCAGTTCTTC. This chain links TRBV5-4 with TRBJ2-1; possibly TRBD2 for D (6 bases). Between the trimmed V and J ends, which lost 2 bases and 7 bases, there was a span of 16 bases. The germline V gene has CDR1 SGHNT and CDR2 YYREEE (reference sequence). CDR3 length: 15 residues.

Only one count was recorded for this clone. This chain joins TRBV18 and TRBJ1-2; 7 bases map to TRBD1. The ends lost 3 bases at V and 5 bases at J; junction bases unmatched: 12. CDR1 and CDR2 from the germline V gene are KGHSH and LQKENI. The CDR3 runs 16 residues. This chain's CDR3 is CASSPLVDRAVYGYTF. Here the CDR3 DNA reads TGTGCCAGCTCACCGCTTGTTGACAGGGCCGTTTATGGCTACACCTTC.